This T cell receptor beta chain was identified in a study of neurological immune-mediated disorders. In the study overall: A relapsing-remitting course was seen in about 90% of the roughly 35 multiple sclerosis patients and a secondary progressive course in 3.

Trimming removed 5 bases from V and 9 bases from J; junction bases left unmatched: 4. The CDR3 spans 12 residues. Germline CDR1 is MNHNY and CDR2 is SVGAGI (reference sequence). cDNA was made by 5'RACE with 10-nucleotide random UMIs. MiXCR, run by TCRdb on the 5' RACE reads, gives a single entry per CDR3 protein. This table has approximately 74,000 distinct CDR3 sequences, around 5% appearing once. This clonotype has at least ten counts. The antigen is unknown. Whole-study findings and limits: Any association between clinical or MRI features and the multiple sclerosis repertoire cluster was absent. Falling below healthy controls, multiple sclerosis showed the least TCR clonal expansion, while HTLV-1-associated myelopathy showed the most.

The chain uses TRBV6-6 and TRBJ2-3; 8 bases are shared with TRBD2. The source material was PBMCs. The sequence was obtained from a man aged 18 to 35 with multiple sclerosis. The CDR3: CASSNGLATQYF. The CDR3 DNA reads TGTGCCAGCAGTAACGGACTAGCAACGCAGTATTTT.